The 32 T cell receptor beta chains reported below all come from one sample, sequenced in a study of cytomegalovirus exposure and HLA in healthy donors. PCR primers comprised 60 Vbeta and 13 Jbeta primers. Method: immunoSEQ multiplex PCR; TCRdb's copy keeps in-frame clones and lacks some. The sample holds 150,000 to 200,000 clones, roughly 79% seen once. Sequenced sample: PBMCs. The origin of the receptors is a woman between 18 and 30 years old in good health and CMV-seropositive.

This clone was picked up a small number of times. The chain carries TRBV6-5 and TRBJ2-7; weak D call: TRBD2 (5 bases). V was clipped by 7 bases and J by 2 bases, with 15 bases between them. Germline V gene sequence: CDR1 MNHEY, CDR2 SVGAGI. This CDR3 has 14 amino acids. This chain's CDR3 is CASKRTEAAYEQYF. For the CDR3, the DNA is TGTGCCAGCAAAAGAACAGAAGCGGCCTACGAGCAGTACTTC.

CDR3 sequence: CASSPSGTGQSFFTDTQYF. CDR3 DNA: TGTGCCAGCTCGCCCTCCGGGACAGGGCAATCGTTTTTCACAGATACGCAGTATTTT. J is TRBJ2-3 and V is TRBV18; 9 nucleotides line up with TRBD1. Germline CDR1 KGHSH, CDR2 LQKENI. There are 19 residues in the CDR3. The V and J ends lost 6 bases and 2 bases, in that order; junction bases with no gene match: 18.

This chain connects TRBV7-6 to TRBJ2-1, with TRBD2 matching over 8 bases. The CDR3 sequence is 15 residues long. The V gene end was trimmed by 5 bases and the J gene end by 5 bases; junction bases not matched to a gene: 8. Germline V gene sequence: CDR1 SGHVS, CDR2 FNYEAQ. CDR3 loop: CASSPLTGGDNEQFF. CDR3 in DNA: TGTGCCAGCAGCCCCCTAACGGGGGGGGACAATGAGCAGTTCTTC.

The CDR3 DNA reads as TGCGCCAGCAGCCAAGATCAGACTACGGCGTATTTT. It yields the protein CASSQDQTTAYF. The chain joins TRBV4-3 to TRBJ2-3; TRBD2 might be the D (5 bases). CDR3 length: 12 residues. The V gene lost 0 bases and the J gene lost 14 bases, with 12 bases spanning the gap. Germline V gene lookup returns CDR1 LGHNA and CDR2 YSLEER.

This chain uses TRBV6-5 with TRBJ2-1, with 8 bases fitting TRBD2. Unmatched junction bases numbered 7, after V lost 0 bases and J lost 6 bases. There are 16 residues in the CDR3. Germline V gives CDR1 MNHEY, CDR2 SVGAGI. This CDR3 is CASSYSRGSGVNEQFF. CDR3 sequence (DNA): TGTGCCAGCAGTTACTCGAGGGGTAGCGGGGTCAATGAGCAGTTCTTC.

V usage is TRBV25-1 and J usage is TRBJ2-2; 8 bases are a match to TRBD1. The J segment lost 6 bases and the V segment lost 8 bases, leaving 2 bases of the junction unmatched. Germline CDR1 and CDR2: MGHDK and SYGVNS. The CDR3 spans 12 residues. The DNA for the CDR3 is TGTGCCAGCGGACAGGGAGCCGGGGAGCTGTTTTTT. Translation: CASGQGAGELFF.

The chain links TRBV11-2 to TRBJ2-5; D unclear. Germline-derived CDR1 and CDR2 are SGHAT and FQNNGV. Trimming removed 1 base at V and 5 bases at J, with 11 bases between. This CDR3 contains 14 residues. The CDR3 DNA sequence: TGTGCCAGCAGCTTAGGTAGTCTCCTGGAGACCCAGTACTTC. Protein sequence: CASSLGSLLETQYF.

This chain uses TRBV30 with TRBJ2-6, with D uncertain. Germline V gives CDR1 GTSNPN, CDR2 SVGIG (reference sequence). The CDR3 extends over 13 amino acids. V was trimmed by 0 bases and J by 3 bases, leaving 3 bases between them. The CDR3 bases are TGTGCCTGGAGTGTCGGTGGGGCCAACGTCCTGACTTTC. Translated: CAWSVGGANVLTF.

The V and J genes are TRBV6-6 and TRBJ2-1, with TRBD2 matching over 10 bases. Germline V gives CDR1 MNHNY, CDR2 SVGAGI (reference sequence). J was trimmed by 0 bases and V by 4 bases; bases with no gene match: 3. The CDR3 runs 16 residues. The CDR3 reads CASSLIAGGSYNEQFF. The DNA of the CDR3 is TGTGCCAGCAGTTTAATAGCGGGGGGCTCCTACAATGAGCAGTTCTTC.

This chain links TRBV7-2 with TRBJ2-3; TRBD1 is a possible D gene (6 bases). Germline CDR1 reads SGHTA; CDR2 reads FQGNSA. CDR3 length: 16 amino acids. Trimming removed 1 base from V and 2 bases from J, with 13 bases in between. CDR3 DNA: TGTGCCAGCAGCTTAGGCGGACAGAAAACCACAGATACGCAGTATTTT. Protein product: CASSLGGQKTTDTQYF.

The chain employs TRBV19 and TRBJ2-1; TRBD1 matches 10 bases. Trimming at V came to 10 bases and at J to 10 bases, leaving 16 bases not matched to a gene. The germline gives CDR1 LNHDA, CDR2 SQIVND (reference sequence). The CDR3 runs to 15 residues. The CDR3 sequence: CATPGRTGGFKEQFF. The CDR3 DNA reads as TGTGCCACCCCGGGCCGGACAGGGGGTTTTAAGGAGCAGTTCTTC.

This clone appeared a few times. The chain combines TRBV11-3 with TRBJ1-1, with 8 nucleotides matching TRBD1. The V gene's germline CDR1 is SGHNT and CDR2 YENEEA. With 1 base clipped from V and 10 bases from J, the junction kept 11 bases outside the gene matches. The CDR3 contains 15 residues. This CDR3 reads CASSLGSGQGSGAFF. The CDR3 DNA reads as TGTGCCAGCAGCTTAGGCTCCGGACAGGGATCGGGAGCTTTCTTT.

The chain couples TRBV28 to TRBJ1-4; TRBD1 agrees at 8 bases. This CDR3 spans 15 amino acids. J was trimmed by 10 bases and V by 5 bases; bases with no gene match: 12. Germline CDR1 MDHEN, CDR2 SYDVKM. This chain's CDR3 is CASSPRTGWIGKLFF. The CDR3 DNA reads TGTGCCAGCAGTCCCAGGACAGGGTGGATTGGAAAACTGTTTTTT.

The chain carries TRBV2 and TRBJ2-7; no reliable D call. Germline V gene sequence: CDR1 SNHLY, CDR2 FYNNEI. CDR3 length equals 13 residues. V dropped 2 bases and J dropped 0 bases, with 5 bases sitting between them. CDR3: CASSENSSYEQYF. Here the CDR3 DNA reads TGTGCCAGCAGTGAAAACAGCTCCTACGAGCAGTACTTC.

The J gene is TRBJ1-5, the V gene TRBV6-5; D uncertain. The CDR3 loop spans 14 amino acids. CDR1 MNHEY and CDR2 SVGAGI come from the germline V gene. V gave up 0 bases and J gave up 7 bases, with 10 bases separating them. This CDR3 is CASSYSRVWQPQHF. The CDR3, as DNA: TGTGCCAGCAGTTACTCGAGGGTTTGGCAGCCCCAGCATTTT.

V is TRBV11-2 and J is TRBJ1-2; 8 bases map to TRBD1. The CDR3 is made up of 13 amino acids. CDR1 is SGHAT and CDR2 is FQNNGV in the germline V gene. V dropped 5 bases and J dropped 7; count of bases not matched to a gene: 6. The CDR3 spells CASSVDRALGYTF. CDR3 coding DNA: TGTGCCAGCAGCGTGGACAGGGCTCTTGGCTACACCTTC.

The rearrangement joins TRBV14 to TRBJ2-1; D might be TRBD1 (6 bases). V gave up 1 base and J gave up 9 bases, with 16 bases separating them. This CDR3 is 15 amino acids long. The germline V gene encodes CDR1 SGHDN and CDR2 FVKESK. The CDR3 region is CASSQVRQASGEQFF. CDR3 nucleotides: TGTGCCAGCAGCCAAGTCCGACAGGCCTCCGGTGAGCAGTTCTTC.

This clone was detected a few times. This chain joins TRBV5-6 and TRBJ2-3, with D maybe TRBD2 (6 bases). Deletions cut 0 bases from V and 2 bases from J, with 13 bases between. Germline V gene lookup returns CDR1 SGHDT and CDR2 YYEEEE. The CDR3 contains 16 residues. In DNA form, the CDR3 reads TGTGCCAGCAGCTTGGTTCGGACTACCTACACAGATACGCAGTATTTT. Translated, it gives CASSLVRTTYTDTQYF.

This clone has just a few counts. This chain connects TRBV11-2 to TRBJ2-3, with 9 bases lining up with TRBD2. The J segment lost 5 bases and the V segment lost 2 bases, leaving 5 bases of the junction unmatched. The CDR3 sequence is 15 residues long. CDR1 SGHAT and CDR2 FQNNGV come from the germline V gene. This CDR3 is CASSLPGLAKDTQYF. The DNA for the CDR3 is TGTGCCAGCAGCTTACCGGGACTAGCAAAAGATACGCAGTATTTT.

This clone has only a few counts. The chain recombines TRBV5-1 with TRBJ2-1; 14 bases agree with TRBD2. The CDR3 runs to 19 residues. V lost 3 bases to trimming and J lost 1 base; unmatched junction nucleotides: 9. In germline, CDR1 is SGHRS, CDR2 YFSETQ. The CDR3 DNA is TGCGCCAGCAGCTCCCCGGGACTAGCGGGGGAGAGGTCCTACAATGAGCAGTTCTTC. It is translated as CASSSPGLAGERSYNEQFF.

The genes are TRBV7-2 and TRBJ2-7; TRBD1 agrees at 8 bases. The CDR3 totals 14 residues. Germline trimming cut 2 bases from V and 2 bases from J; bases unmatched to any gene: 2. Per germline, CDR1 SGHTA and CDR2 FQGNSA. CDR3 region: CASSLRDRTYEQYF. The CDR3 region has the DNA TGTGCCAGCAGCTTAAGGGACAGGACCTACGAGCAGTACTTC.

The rearrangement uses TRBV28 and TRBJ2-5, with D perhaps matching TRBD2 (5 bases). This CDR3 is built from 16 residues. V lost 7 bases and J lost 7, with 25 bases in between. Germline CDR1 MDHEN, CDR2 SYDVKM. The CDR3 DNA follows: TGTGCCAGCAATGACGACGCATCGGTGAAGGCGGGGACCCAGTACTTC. Translating it yields CASNDDASVKAGTQYF.

The chain joins TRBV29-1 to TRBJ2-3, with no clear D. V lost 7 bases, J lost 4 bases, and 3 bases lay in between. CDR1 is SQVTM, CDR2 ANQGSEA, per germline. The CDR3 contains 9 residues. CDR3 sequence: CSAADTQYF. The CDR3 DNA follows: TGCAGCGCAGCAGATACGCAGTATTTT.

The rearrangement uses TRBV28 and TRBJ2-3, with a tentative D call TRBD2 (6 bases). The V gene's germline CDR1 is MDHEN and CDR2 SYDVKM. The V and J ends lost 2 bases and 1 base respectively, with 13 bases between them. The CDR3 has 16 amino acids. This chain's CDR3 is CASSLERPGGTDTQYF. CDR3 sequence (DNA): TGTGCCAGCAGTTTAGAGCGGCCGGGGGGCACAGATACGCAGTATTTT.

The chain couples TRBV21-1 to TRBJ2-7; whether TRBD1, the table's D call, matches the DNA was not checked. TRBV21-1 is a pseudogene. CDR3 size: 14 residues. This chain's CDR3 is CASSATQGGYEQYF. The DNA for the CDR3 is TGTGCCAGCAGCGCTACACAGGGGGGCTACGAGCAGTACTTC.

The table lists this clone with a few counts. V and J are TRBV9 and TRBJ2-1; D possibly corresponds to TRBD1 (5 bases). Germline CDR1 is SGDLS and CDR2 is YYNGEE. V was trimmed by 1 base and J by 7 bases, leaving 15 bases between them. This CDR3 spans 15 amino acids. This chain's CDR3 is CASSVQAGPGNEQFF. The CDR3 DNA sequence: TGTGCCAGCAGCGTACAGGCAGGGCCCGGTAATGAGCAGTTCTTC.

Turning to this clone: The junction shows a germline mismatch at one end, possibly a read error. The rearrangement joins TRBV15 to TRBJ1-1, with 8 bases fitting TRBD1. The germline V gene encodes CDR1 LNHNV and CDR2 YYDKDF (reference sequence). This CDR3 has 15 amino acids. DNA for the CDR3: TGTGCCACCAGCGGAGACAGGGGAGCGGCCACTGAAGCTTTCTTT. It yields the protein CATSGDRGAATEAFF.

The chain has TRBV6-1 and TRBJ2-1; TRBD2 aligns across 9 bases. Germline values: CDR1 MNHNS, CDR2 SASEGT. With V trimmed by 2 bases and J by 8 bases, 7 bases remained unmatched. The CDR3 length is 15 residues. The CDR3 coding sequence is TGTGCCAGCAGTGAAAGCGCGGGGGGGTATTATGAGCAGTTCTTC. Its translation is CASSESAGGYYEQFF.

J is TRBJ1-2 and V is TRBV6-5; 8 bases align to TRBD1. Germline trimming cut 6 bases from V and 7 bases from J; bases unmatched to any gene: 13. Germline V gene data show CDR1 as MNHEY and CDR2 as SVGAGI. CDR3 length: 15 amino acids. Here the CDR3 DNA reads TGTGCCAGCAGGCCCGGACAGGGAGGGGGGGGTGGCTACACCTTC. Protein sequence: CASRPGQGGGGGYTF.

In this sample, this clone turned up a few times. The chain is built from TRBV7-3 and TRBJ1-1, with 7 bases aligning to TRBD1. J lost 5 bases, V lost 0 bases, and 6 bases had no gene match. Germline V gives CDR1 SGHTA, CDR2 FQGTGA. CDR3 length: 15 amino acids. CDR3 amino acids: CASSLTSRGVTEAFF. The CDR3 DNA sequence: TGTGCCAGCAGCTTAACCTCCAGGGGGGTTACTGAAGCTTTCTTT.

In regard to this clone: A junction end diverges from the germline sequence, so it may reflect a read error. Other DNA variants within this sample encode the same CDR3. The chain carries TRBV2 and TRBJ2-3; the D gene is possibly TRBD1 (6 bases). The CDR3 runs 20 residues. Per the germline V gene, CDR1 is SNHLY and CDR2 is FYNNEI. CDR3 DNA: TGCGCCAGTGATTATTCCGGGCCCGTTGGGGACAAGATTTACACAGATACGCAGTATTTT. Its translation: CASDYSGPVGDKIYTDTQYF.

This chain links TRBV14 with TRBJ1-3; D not certain. The CDR3 covers 13 residues. Trimming stripped 1 base from V and 4 bases from J, with 5 bases between. The germline V gene encodes CDR1 SGHDN and CDR2 FVKESK. The CDR3, as DNA: TGTGCCAGCAGCCAAGGCAGAGGAAACACCATATATTTT. Encoded protein: CASSQGRGNTIYF.